Listed below are T cell receptor beta chains from one sample, sequenced in a study of cytomegalovirus exposure and HLA in healthy donors. TCRdb keeps only in-frame clones here, not all; method: immunoSEQ multiplex PCR. The sample has about 140,000 clones; roughly 80% are singletons. Sequencing input: PBMCs. The receptors here all came from a female donor in good health and CMV-seronegative. The CDR3 runs from the conserved cysteine through the conserved F or W. A D gene is named only where the DNA matches it firmly. A clone size is listed for some rows: how often the clone was seen (once, few, many), or a class if it is expanded.

D gene	J gene	V gene	clone size	CDR3 protein	CDR3 DNA
.	TRBJ2-1	TRBV6-4	.	CASSETGDPPYNEQFF	TGTGCCAGCAGTGAGACGGGGGACCCCCCCTACAATGAGCAGTTCTTC
.	TRBJ2-1	TRBV12-1	.	CASSASGLEVWGVYNEQFF	TGTGCCAGCAGCGCCTCGGGACTAGAAGTGTGGGGAGTTTACAATGAGCAGTTCTTC
.	TRBJ2-7	TRBV4-2	few	CASSQDEGSAAYEQYF	TGTGCCAGCAGCCAAGACGAGGGTAGCGCGGCCTACGAGCAGTACTTC
.	TRBJ2-7	TRBV28	.	CASSSEYEQYF	TGTGCCAGCAGTTCCGAGTACGAGCAGTACTTC
TRBD2	TRBJ2-1	TRBV5-5	once	CASSLGLAEYNEQFF	TGTGCCAGCAGCTTGGGGCTAGCGGAATACAATGAGCAGTTCTTC
TRBD1	TRBJ2-5	TRBV19	.	CASSISGTEETQYF	TGTGCCAGTAGTATCTCCGGGACAGAAGAGACCCAGTACTTC
.	TRBJ1-1	TRBV6-6	once	CASSYSQGGNTEAFF	TGTGCCAGCAGTTACTCACAGGGCGGGAACACTGAAGCTTTCTTT
TRBD1	TRBJ1-2	TRBV5-1	.	CASSGVAGQGAINGYTF	TGCGCCAGCAGCGGAGTCGCGGGACAGGGGGCTATAAATGGCTACACCTTC
.	TRBJ2-1	TRBV2	.	CASSASGLPSYNEQFF	TGTGCCAGCAGTGCCTCGGGACTCCCCTCCTACAATGAGCAGTTCTTC
.	TRBJ1-1	TRBV28	.	CASSSLDSFMNTEAFF	TGTGCCAGCAGTTCCCTGGACAGTTTCATGAACACTGAAGCTTTCTTT
.	TRBJ2-1	TRBV5-1	few	CASSRASASYNEQFF	TGCGCCAGCAGCAGGGCTAGCGCTTCCTACAATGAGCAGTTCTTC
TRBD1	TRBJ1-2	TRBV14	once	CASSQRIRGLMGYTF	TGTGCCAGCAGCCAACGTATCAGGGGGCTTATGGGCTACACCTTC
.	TRBJ1-1	TRBV19	.	CASRQVAHTEAFF	TGTGCCAGTAGACAGGTCGCACACACTGAAGCTTTCTTT
.	TRBJ2-5	TRBV28	.	CASSLSGGIQETQYF	TGTGCCAGCAGTTTGTCTGGCGGGATCCAAGAGACCCAGTACTTC
.	TRBJ2-6	TRBV4-1	.	CASSQGLPRGEYSGANVLTF	TGCGCCAGCAGCCAAGGGCTTCCCCGAGGTGAATACTCTGGGGCCAACGTCCTGACTTTC
TRBD2	TRBJ2-2	TRBV2	once	CASSRTSGNLALENTGELFF	TGTGCCAGCAGTCGGACTAGCGGGAACCTGGCCCTGGAGAACACCGGGGAGCTGTTTTTT
TRBD2	TRBJ2-2	TRBV13	.	CASSRTSGRIGELFF	TGTGCCAGCAGCCGGACTAGCGGGAGGATCGGGGAGCTGTTTTTT
.	TRBJ2-7	TRBV6-5	.	CASRSNTGSYEQYF	TGTGCCAGCAGATCCAATACAGGTTCCTACGAGCAGTACTTC
TRBD2	TRBJ2-3	TRBV7-2	.	CASSPTSGSTDTQYF	TGTGCCAGCAGCCCAACTAGCGGGTCGACAGATACGCAGTATTTT
.	TRBJ1-2	TRBV5-4	.	CASSLDRDYGYTF	TGTGCCAGCAGCTTGGACAGGGACTATGGCTACACCTTC
.	TRBJ1-2	TRBV5-6	.	CASSELPSYGYTF	TGTGCCAGCAGCGAGCTACCCTCCTATGGCTACACCTTC
.	TRBJ1-1	TRBV9	.	CASSVKHSSPHEAFF	TGTGCCAGCAGCGTAAAACATAGCAGCCCACACGAAGCTTTCTTT
.	TRBJ2-3	TRBV14	.	CASSQDRSRDTQYF	TGTGCCAGCAGCCAAGATCGGTCCCGAGATACGCAGTATTTT